The 4 T cell receptor beta chains listed next were all sequenced from one sample in a study of T cell responses to AZD1222 COVID-19 vaccine. Measured with immunoSEQ multiplex PCR; TCRdb has only the in-frame clones, and not every one. The data hold roughly 250,000 clones, with more than 85% observed a single time. Source: peripheral blood, taken on day 0 of AZD1222 vaccination. These receptor sequences come from an adult in good health.

The chain has TRBV27 and TRBJ1-2; 10 bases match TRBD1. The ends lost 5 bases at V and 5 bases at J; junction bases unmatched: 11. CDR3 length equals 16 residues. Per germline, CDR1 MNHEY and CDR2 SMNVEV (reference sequence). The CDR3 region has the DNA TGTGCCAGCAGTACACTCCTTGGACAGGGGGTTTATGGCTACACCTTC. This encodes CASSTLLGQGVYGYTF.

The chain uses TRBV7-8 and TRBJ2-1; 9 positions agree with TRBD2. The CDR3 sequence is 19 residues long. CDR1 is SGHVS, CDR2 FQNEAQ, per germline. V shed 3 bases and J 3 bases; nucleotides not matched to a gene: 15. In DNA form, the CDR3 reads TGTGCCAGCAGCTTCCGCCCCTTTCTAGCGGGGTACATCTACAATGAGCAGTTCTTC. Protein: CASSFRPFLAGYIYNEQFF.

The chain employs TRBV24-1 and TRBJ1-2, with D hard to call. CDR3 length: 14 amino acids. Per the germline V gene, CDR1 is KGHDR and CDR2 is SFDVKD. Trimming removed 4 bases at V and 5 bases at J, with 13 bases between. CDR3 amino acids: CATSDSGWPYGYTF. CDR3 sequence (DNA): TGTGCCACCAGTGACTCCGGGTGGCCTTATGGCTACACCTTC.

The V and J genes are TRBV2 and TRBJ1-3; the D is unclear. There are 12 residues in the CDR3. Between the trimmed V and J ends, which lost 6 bases and 4 bases, there was a span of 7 bases. Germline CDR1 reads SNHLY; CDR2 reads FYNNEI. The CDR3 loop is CASRAEGNTIYF. DNA of the CDR3: TGTGCCAGCAGGGCCGAAGGAAACACCATATATTTT.